This passage covers 6 T cell receptor beta chains from one sample sequenced in a study of neurological immune-mediated disorders (dated by TCRdb to 2018 to 2020). Libraries were made using 5' RACE. Instrument on record: Illumina HiSeq 2500. The public reads were reanalyzed by TCRdb: fastp trimming at Q25, MiXCR alignment, in-frame beta chains only. Each CDR3 protein gets just one entry, which takes the most common genes and DNA from the rows behind it. Within this sample are about 59,000 distinct CDR3 sequences, with 24% of them counted one time only. The ten largest account for around 4.5% of the sample. According to the study, the label for this sample's time point signals: technical triplicate 2. The specimen sequenced was PBMCs. The source of these receptors is a man in his 60s with HTLV-1-associated myelopathy (HAM/TSP).

The J gene is TRBJ1-2, the V gene TRBV27; D is uncertain. V shed 6 bases and J shed 0 bases, with 14 bases lying between them. This CDR3 contains 15 residues. Looked up from germline, CDR1 is MNHEY and CDR2 is SMNVEV (reference sequence). CDR3 DNA sequence: TGTGCCAGCAGACTTACCGGGAAATCTAACTATGGCTACACCTTC. It codes for CASRLTGKSNYGYTF.

This clonotype was detected ten times or more. The chain employs TRBV19 and TRBJ2-2, with 7 positions matching TRBD2. The V gene's germline CDR1 is LNHDA and CDR2 SQIVND (reference sequence). CDR3 size: 14 residues. Trimming cost V 5 bases and J 4 bases; bases outside gene matches: 4. CDR3 nucleotide sequence: TGTGCCAGTAGTTCCGGCGGGAGCACCGGGGAGCTGTTTTTT. It is translated as CASSSGGSTGELFF.

This clonotype was detected ten times or more. CDR3 DNA: TGCGCCAGCAGCTTGTTTGGGAGAGGGGATGAAAAACTGTTTTTT. Its protein is CASSLFGRGDEKLFF. V gene TRBV5-1 combines with J gene TRBJ1-4; the D gene is possibly TRBD1 (5 bases). Trimming stripped 1 base from V and 6 bases from J, with 13 bases between. The CDR3 has 15 amino acids. The germline CDR1 and CDR2 sequences are SGHRS and YFSETQ.

Note on this clonotype: Relative to the germline gene, one junction end is altered; a read error may explain this. The chain combines TRBV5-6 with TRBJ2-5; 13 bases are a match to TRBD2. The CDR3 length is 16 residues. Germline V gene data show CDR1 as SGHDT and CDR2 as YYEEEE. The CDR3 is CASSSRLAGGPQTQYF. CDR3 bases: TGTGCTAGCAGCTCGCGACTAGCGGGAGGACCTCAGACCCAGTACTTC.

This clonotype was found many times. This sequence joins TRBV5-1 and TRBJ2-1, with D possibly being TRBD1 (5 bases). The CDR3 extends over 15 amino acids. Per germline, CDR1 SGHRS and CDR2 YFSETQ. The germline V and J ends were trimmed by 3 bases and 2 bases, with 12 bases remaining between them. CDR3 sequence: CASSSYDSTYNEQFF. CDR3 nucleotide sequence: TGCGCCAGCAGCTCCTATGACAGTACCTACAATGAGCAGTTCTTC.

This chain uses TRBV11-2 with TRBJ2-2; D is perhaps TRBD1 (6 bases). The germline CDR1 and CDR2 sequences are SGHAT and FQNNGV. V lost 4 bases and J 2 bases, leaving 26 bases between the germline ends. This CDR3 region has 20 residues. CDR3 protein: CASSSLRRTAVMQNTGELFF. DNA for the CDR3: TGTGCCAGCAGCTCTCTTCGAAGGACAGCGGTCATGCAAAACACCGGGGAGCTGTTTTTT.